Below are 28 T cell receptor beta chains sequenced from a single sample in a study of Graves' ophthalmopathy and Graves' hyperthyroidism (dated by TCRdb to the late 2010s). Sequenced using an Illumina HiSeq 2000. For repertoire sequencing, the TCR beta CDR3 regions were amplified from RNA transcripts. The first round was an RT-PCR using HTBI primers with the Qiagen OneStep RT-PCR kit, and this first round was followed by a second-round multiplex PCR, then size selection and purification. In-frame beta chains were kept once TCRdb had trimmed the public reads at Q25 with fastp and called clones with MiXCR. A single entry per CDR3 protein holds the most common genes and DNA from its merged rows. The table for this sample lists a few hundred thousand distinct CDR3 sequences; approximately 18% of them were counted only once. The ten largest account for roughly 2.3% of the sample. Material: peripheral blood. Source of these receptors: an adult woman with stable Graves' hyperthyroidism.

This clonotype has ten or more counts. For the CDR3, the DNA is TGTGCCAGCAGCCAAGATGCCCGGGGGAACTATGGCTACACCTTC. Translation gives CASSQDARGNYGYTF. V usage is TRBV3-1 and J usage is TRBJ1-2; TRBD1 might be the D (5 bases). The CDR3 runs to 15 residues. V lost 0 bases and J 2 bases, leaving 10 bases between the germline ends. CDR1 is LGHDT and CDR2 is YNNKEL in the germline V gene (reference sequence).

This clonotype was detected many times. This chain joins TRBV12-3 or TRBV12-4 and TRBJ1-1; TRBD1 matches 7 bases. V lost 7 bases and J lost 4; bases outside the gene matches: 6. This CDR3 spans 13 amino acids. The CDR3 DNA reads TGTGCCAGCACCCGGGACAGCGTCACTGAAGCTTTCTTT. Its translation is CASTRDSVTEAFF.

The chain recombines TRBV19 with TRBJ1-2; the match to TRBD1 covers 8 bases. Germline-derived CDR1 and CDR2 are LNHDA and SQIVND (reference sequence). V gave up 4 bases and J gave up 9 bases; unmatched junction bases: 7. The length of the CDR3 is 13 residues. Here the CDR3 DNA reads TGTGCCAGTAGTACTCGCGACAGGGGTAGCTACACCTTC. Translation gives CASSTRDRGSYTF.

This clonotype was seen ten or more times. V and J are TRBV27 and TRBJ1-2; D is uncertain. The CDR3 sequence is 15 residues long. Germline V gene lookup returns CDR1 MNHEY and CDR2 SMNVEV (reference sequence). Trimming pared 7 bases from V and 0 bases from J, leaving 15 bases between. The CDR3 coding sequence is TGTGCCAGCACCCTCTCAGCCTCCGCTAACTATGGCTACACCTTC. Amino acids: CASTLSASANYGYTF.

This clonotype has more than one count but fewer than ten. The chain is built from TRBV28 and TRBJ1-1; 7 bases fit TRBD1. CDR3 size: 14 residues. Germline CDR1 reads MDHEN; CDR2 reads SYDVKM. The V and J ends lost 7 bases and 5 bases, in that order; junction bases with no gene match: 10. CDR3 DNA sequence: TGTGCCAGCACCCTTTCGCAGGGGGGAACTGAAGCTTTCTTT. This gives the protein CASTLSQGGTEAFF. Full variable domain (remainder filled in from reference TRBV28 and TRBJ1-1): DVKVTQSSRYLVKRTGEKVFLECVQDMDHENMFWYRQDPGLGLRLIYFSYDVKMKEKGDIPEGYSVSREKKERFSLILESASTNQTSMYLCASTLSQGGTEAFFGQGTRLTVV.

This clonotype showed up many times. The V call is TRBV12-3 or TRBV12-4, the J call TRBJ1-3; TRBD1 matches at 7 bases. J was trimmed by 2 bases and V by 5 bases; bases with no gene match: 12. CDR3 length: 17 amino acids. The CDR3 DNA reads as TGTGCCAGCAGTGAACTCCGTCGACAGGGCACTGGAAACACCATATATTTT. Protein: CASSELRRQGTGNTIYF.

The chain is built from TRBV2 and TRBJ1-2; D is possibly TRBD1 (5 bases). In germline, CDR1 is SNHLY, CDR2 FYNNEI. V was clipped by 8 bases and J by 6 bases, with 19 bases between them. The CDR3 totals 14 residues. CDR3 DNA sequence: TGTGCCAGCTCCGTTGATGGGGGGTGGAATGGCTACACCTTC. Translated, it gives CASSVDGGWNGYTF.

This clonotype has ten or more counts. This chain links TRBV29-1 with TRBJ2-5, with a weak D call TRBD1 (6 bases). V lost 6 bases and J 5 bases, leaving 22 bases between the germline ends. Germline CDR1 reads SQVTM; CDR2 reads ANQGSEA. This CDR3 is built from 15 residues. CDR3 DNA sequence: TGCAGCGTCGTACTCCCAACAGGGTTGGTGGAGACCCAGTACTTC. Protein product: CSVVLPTGLVETQYF.

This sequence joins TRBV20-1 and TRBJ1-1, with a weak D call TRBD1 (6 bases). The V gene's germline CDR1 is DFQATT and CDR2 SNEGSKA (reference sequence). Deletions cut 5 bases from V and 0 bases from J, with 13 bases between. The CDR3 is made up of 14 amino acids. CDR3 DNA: TGCAGTGCTGCCCTGGGACATTTGAACACTGAAGCTTTCTTT. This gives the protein CSAALGHLNTEAFF.

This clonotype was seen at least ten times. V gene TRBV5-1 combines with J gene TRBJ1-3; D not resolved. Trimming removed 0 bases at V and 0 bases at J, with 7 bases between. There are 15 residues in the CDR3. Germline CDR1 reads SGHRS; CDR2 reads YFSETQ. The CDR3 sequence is CASSLEATSGNTIYF. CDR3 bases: TGCGCCAGCAGCTTGGAGGCAACCTCTGGAAACACCATATATTTT.

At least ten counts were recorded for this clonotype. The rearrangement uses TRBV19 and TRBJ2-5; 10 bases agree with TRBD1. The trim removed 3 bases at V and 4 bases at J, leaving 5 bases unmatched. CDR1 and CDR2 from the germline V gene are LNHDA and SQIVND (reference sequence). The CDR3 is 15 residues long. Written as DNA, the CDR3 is TGTGCCAGTAGTATCCTTGACAGGGGGCGAGAGACCCAGTACTTC. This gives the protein CASSILDRGRETQYF.

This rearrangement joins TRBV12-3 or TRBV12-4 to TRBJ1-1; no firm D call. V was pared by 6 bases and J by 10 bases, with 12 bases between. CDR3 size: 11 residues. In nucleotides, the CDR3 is TGTGCCAGCAGCCGGCCATATGTAGCTTTCTTT. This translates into CASSRPYVAFF.

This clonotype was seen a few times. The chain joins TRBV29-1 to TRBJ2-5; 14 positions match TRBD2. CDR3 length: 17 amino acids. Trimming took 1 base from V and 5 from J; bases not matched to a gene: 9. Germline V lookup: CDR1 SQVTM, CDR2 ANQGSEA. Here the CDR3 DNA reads TGCAGCGTTGAAGGCCCGACTAGCGGGAGGGCCTGGGAGACCCAGTACTTC. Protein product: CSVEGPTSGRAWETQYF.

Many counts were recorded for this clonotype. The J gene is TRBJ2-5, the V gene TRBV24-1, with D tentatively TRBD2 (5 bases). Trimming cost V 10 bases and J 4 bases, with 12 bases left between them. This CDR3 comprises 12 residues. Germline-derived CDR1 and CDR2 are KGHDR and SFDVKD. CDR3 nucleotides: TGTGCCACGAGCACTAGTCTAGAGACCCAGTACTTC. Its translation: CATSTSLETQYF.

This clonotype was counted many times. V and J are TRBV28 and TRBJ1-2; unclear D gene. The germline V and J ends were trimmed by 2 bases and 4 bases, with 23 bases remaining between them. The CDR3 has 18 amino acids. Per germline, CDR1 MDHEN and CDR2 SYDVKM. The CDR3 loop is CASSLRVAVKGSGYGYTF. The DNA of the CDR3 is TGTGCCAGCAGTTTACGGGTGGCAGTAAAGGGCTCGGGCTATGGCTACACCTTC.

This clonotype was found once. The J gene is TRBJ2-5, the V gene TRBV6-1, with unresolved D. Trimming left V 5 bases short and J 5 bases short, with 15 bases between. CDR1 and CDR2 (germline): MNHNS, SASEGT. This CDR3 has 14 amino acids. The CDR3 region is CASSPRATLETQYF. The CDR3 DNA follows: TGTGCCAGCAGTCCACGGGCCACACTGGAGACCCAGTACTTC.

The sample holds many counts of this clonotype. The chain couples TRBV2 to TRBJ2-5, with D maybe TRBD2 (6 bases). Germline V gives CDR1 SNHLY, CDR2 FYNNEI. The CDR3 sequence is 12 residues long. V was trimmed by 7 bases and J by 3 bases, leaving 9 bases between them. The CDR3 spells CASTASEETQYF. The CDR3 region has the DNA TGTGCCAGCACGGCTAGCGAAGAGACCCAGTACTTC.

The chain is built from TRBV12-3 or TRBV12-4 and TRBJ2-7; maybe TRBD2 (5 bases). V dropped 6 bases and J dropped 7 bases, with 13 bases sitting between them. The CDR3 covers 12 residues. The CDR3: CASSPRREEQYF. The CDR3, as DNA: TGTGCCAGCAGCCCCCGAAGGGAGGAGCAGTACTTC.

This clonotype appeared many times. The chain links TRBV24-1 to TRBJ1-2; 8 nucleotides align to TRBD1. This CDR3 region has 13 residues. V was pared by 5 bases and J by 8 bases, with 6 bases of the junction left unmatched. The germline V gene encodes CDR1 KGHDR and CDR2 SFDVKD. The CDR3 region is CATSVGTGLGYTF. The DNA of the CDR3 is TGTGCCACCAGTGTCGGGACAGGCTTGGGCTACACCTTC.

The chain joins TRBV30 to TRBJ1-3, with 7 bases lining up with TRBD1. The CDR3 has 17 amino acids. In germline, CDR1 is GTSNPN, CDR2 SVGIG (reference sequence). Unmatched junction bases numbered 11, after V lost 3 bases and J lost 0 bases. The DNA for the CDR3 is TGTGCCTGGAGGGGCGGGACAGCGGGCTACTCTGGAAACACCATATATTTT. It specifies CAWRGGTAGYSGNTIYF. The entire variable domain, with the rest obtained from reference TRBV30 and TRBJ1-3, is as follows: SQTIHQWPATLVQPVGSPLSLECTVEGTSNPNLYWYRQAAGRGLQLLFYSVGIGQISSEVPQNLSASRPQDRQFILSSKKLLLSDSGFYLCAWRGGTAGYSGNTIYFGEGSWLTVV.

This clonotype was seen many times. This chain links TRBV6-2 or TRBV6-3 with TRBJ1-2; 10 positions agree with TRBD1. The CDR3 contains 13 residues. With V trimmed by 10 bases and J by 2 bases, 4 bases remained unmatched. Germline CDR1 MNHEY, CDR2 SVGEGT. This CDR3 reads CATRQGANYGYTF. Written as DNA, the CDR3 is TGTGCCACGCGACAGGGGGCGAACTATGGCTACACCTTC.

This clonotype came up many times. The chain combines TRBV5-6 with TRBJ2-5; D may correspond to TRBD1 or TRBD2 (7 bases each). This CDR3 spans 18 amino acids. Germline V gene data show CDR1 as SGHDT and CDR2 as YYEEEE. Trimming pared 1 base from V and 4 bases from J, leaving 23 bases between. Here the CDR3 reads CASSLRRGRVALGETQYF. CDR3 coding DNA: TGTGCCAGCAGCTTGCGCAGGGGGAGGGTGGCACTGGGAGAGACCCAGTACTTC.

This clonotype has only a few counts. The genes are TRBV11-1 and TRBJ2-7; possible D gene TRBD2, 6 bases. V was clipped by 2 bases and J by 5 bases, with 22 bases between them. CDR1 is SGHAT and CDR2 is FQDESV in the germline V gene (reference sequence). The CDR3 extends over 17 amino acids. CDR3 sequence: CASSLLGVADDWDEQYF. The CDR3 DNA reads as TGTGCCAGCAGCTTATTGGGGGTAGCGGACGATTGGGACGAGCAGTACTTC.

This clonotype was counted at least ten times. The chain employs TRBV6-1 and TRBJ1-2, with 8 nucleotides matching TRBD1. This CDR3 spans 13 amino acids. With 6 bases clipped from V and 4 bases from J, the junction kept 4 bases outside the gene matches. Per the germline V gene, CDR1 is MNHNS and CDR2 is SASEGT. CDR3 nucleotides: TGTGCCAGCAGAGATACAGGGGGCTATGGCTACACCTTC. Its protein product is CASRDTGGYGYTF.

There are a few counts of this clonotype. The CDR3 protein is CACQSQGATDTQYF. The CDR3 coding sequence is TGTGCCTGCCAGTCGCAGGGGGCAACAGATACGCAGTATTTT. The chain carries TRBV2 and TRBJ2-3; 8 bases match TRBD1. This CDR3 contains 14 residues. Germline V gene lookup returns CDR1 SNHLY and CDR2 FYNNEI. V shed 11 bases, J shed 3 bases, and the junction held 10 bases outside the gene matches.

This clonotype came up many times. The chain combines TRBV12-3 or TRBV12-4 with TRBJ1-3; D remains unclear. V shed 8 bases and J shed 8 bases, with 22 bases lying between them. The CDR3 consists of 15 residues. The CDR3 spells CASENPGIRSDTIYF. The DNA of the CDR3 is TGTGCCAGCGAGAATCCGGGAATCCGATCAGACACCATATATTTT.

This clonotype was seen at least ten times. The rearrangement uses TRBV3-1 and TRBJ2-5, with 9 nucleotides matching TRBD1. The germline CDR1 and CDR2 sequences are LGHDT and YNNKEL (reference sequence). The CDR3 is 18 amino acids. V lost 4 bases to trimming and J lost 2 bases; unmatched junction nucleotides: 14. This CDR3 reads CASSPTLTGGLRQETQYF. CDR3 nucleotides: TGTGCCAGCAGCCCCACACTCACAGGGGGCCTAAGGCAAGAGACCCAGTACTTC.

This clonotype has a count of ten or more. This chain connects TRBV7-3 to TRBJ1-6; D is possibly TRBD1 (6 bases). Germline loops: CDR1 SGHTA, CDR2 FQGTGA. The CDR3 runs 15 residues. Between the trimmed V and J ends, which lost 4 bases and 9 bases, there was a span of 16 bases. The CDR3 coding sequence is TGTGCCAGCAGCTATTCGGGGGGCGTAGGTTCACCCCTCCACTTT. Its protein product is CASSYSGGVGSPLHF.